The T cell receptor (beta chain) described here comes from a study of cytomegalovirus exposure and HLA in healthy donors. Study as a whole: Ancestry clustering placed 70% to 90% of about 400 genotyped donors in the Caucasian-associated cluster.

The CDR3 totals 16 residues. Per the germline V gene, CDR1 is LGHNT and CDR2 is FRNRAP. V shed 1 base and J 8 bases; nucleotides not matched to a gene: 11. PCR was performed using 60 Vbeta and 13 Jbeta primers. The method was immunoSEQ multiplex PCR; TCRdb's version includes in-frame clones alone and lacks a portion of them. The data hold 200,000 to 250,000 clones, with about 83% observed a single time. These donors, healthy bone marrow donors, were studied. General study points: Researchers counted about 150 TCR beta chains as cytomegalovirus-associated. Researchers had no immune exposure information except CMV serostatus available.

Points on this clone: Its specificity is not known.

This chain joins TRBV12-5 and TRBJ1-2; TRBD1 matches at 9 bases. Sequencing was carried out using PBMCs. The receptor was isolated from a human donor in good health. The CDR3 spells CASGLGQGDVIGGYTF. CDR3 bases: TGTGCTAGTGGTTTGGGACAGGGGGACGTAATCGGGGGCTACACCTTC.